Sequencing of this T cell receptor beta chain was carried out in a study of cytomegalovirus exposure and HLA in healthy donors. Study results and limitations: There were several of the most significant clusters that appeared linked to common viral pathogens in a later analysis. Judged likely to be a sequencing artifact was a cluster of highly shared sequence variants. Immune exposure information available was restricted to CMV serostatus.

As to this clone: What it binds is unknown.

Germline V gene sequence: CDR1 LNHDA, CDR2 SQIVND (reference sequence). Trimming stripped 5 bases from V and 1 base from J, with 10 bases between. The CDR3 loop spans 14 amino acids. The PCR used 60 Vbeta and 13 Jbeta primers. Measured with immunoSEQ multiplex PCR; TCRdb has only the in-frame clones, and not every one. The sample yields about 130,000 clones, 75% seen once. Sample: PBMCs. The chain combines TRBV19 with TRBJ2-3, with D possibly being TRBD2 (5 bases). This sequence was found in a woman in her forties or fifties in good health and CMV-seronegative. The CDR3 sequence: CASSVRERTDTQYF. The CDR3 DNA reads as TGTGCCAGTAGTGTCCGGGAACGCACAGATACGCAGTATTTT.